This T cell receptor (beta chain) comes out of a study of T cell responses to AZD1222 COVID-19 vaccine. Study findings and constraints: Rises in breadth and depth of Spike-specific TCRs came after two AZD1222 doses.

In its sample, this clone was seen once. What it binds is not known. Repertoires were generated with immunoSEQ multiplex PCR, while TCRdb's copy carries only in-frame clones and drops some. The sample includes around 71,000 clones, 65% to 85% of them seen just once. The CDR3 covers 13 residues. The germline V and J ends were trimmed by 6 bases and 5 bases, with 14 bases remaining between them. Material: peripheral blood, obtained on day 0 of AZD1222 vaccination. The receptor was isolated from an adult in good health. This chain joins TRBV12-3 or TRBV12-4 and TRBJ2-7, with D possibly matching TRBD1 (6 bases). CDR3 protein: CASSATGIHEQYF. In nucleotides, the CDR3 is TGTGCCAGCAGCGCCACAGGGATCCACGAGCAGTACTTC.